This is a list of T cell receptor beta chains from one sample in a study of cytomegalovirus exposure and HLA in healthy donors. The table came from immunoSEQ multiplex PCR; TCRdb's copy has only in-frame clones and leaves some out. The sample gives about 62,000 clones, around 87% of which show up once; approximately 1.4% is in the top ten. The sequenced sample was PBMCs. Source of these receptors: a man younger than 35 in good health and CMV-seronegative. Both conserved end residues are part of each CDR3. D genes are given only for firm matches. A clone size is listed for some rows: how often the clone was seen (once, few, many), or a class if it is expanded.

clone_size j_call v_call d_call cdr3_aa cdr3_nt
once TRBJ2-7 TRBV9 NA CASSVGGGTYGQYF TGTGCCAGCAGCGTAGGAGGGGGTACCTACGGGCAGTACTTC
NA TRBJ2-7 TRBV28 NA CASSLGLGLSYEQYF TGTGCCAGCAGTTTAGGACTTGGACTCTCCTACGAGCAGTACTTC
NA TRBJ1-1 TRBV13 TRBD1 CASSLYRGTEAFF TGCGCCAGCAGCTTATACAGGGGAACTGAAGCTTTCTTT
NA TRBJ2-7 TRBV6-6 TRBD1 CASRDRSGTYEQYF TGTGCCAGCCGGGACAGGTCCGGCACCTACGAGCAGTACTTC
NA TRBJ1-4 TRBV5-4 NA CASSLAQGGEKLFF TGTGCCAGCAGCTTGGCGCAGGGAGGAGAAAAACTGTTTTTT
few TRBJ1-3 TRBV18 NA CASLRQASGNTIYF TGTGCCAGCTTGCGACAGGCTTCTGGAAACACCATATATTTT
NA TRBJ2-7 TRBV6-6 NA CASSYSARTYEQYF TGTGCCAGCAGTTACTCGGCGCGGACCTACGAGCAGTACTTC
NA TRBJ1-2 TRBV29-1 TRBD1 CSVEEGQGSYGYTF TGCAGCGTTGAAGAGGGACAGGGTTCCTATGGCTACACCTTC
NA TRBJ2-2 TRBV25-1 NA CASSELRRSTGELFF TGTGCCAGCAGTGAACTCAGGCGAAGCACCGGGGAGCTGTTTTTT
NA TRBJ1-5 TRBV5-5 TRBD1 CASSRQGDQPQHF TGTGCCAGCAGCAGACAGGGGGATCAGCCCCAGCATTTT
NA TRBJ1-1 TRBV7-2 NA CASSEGGGWGTEAFF TGTGCCAGCAGCGAAGGCGGGGGGTGGGGGACTGAAGCTTTCTTT
NA TRBJ1-6 TRBV19 NA CASSISQMNSPLHF TGTGCCAGTAGTATTTCTCAGATGAATTCACCCCTCCACTTT
NA TRBJ1-1 TRBV6-5 TRBD1 CASSPGRGAEAFF TGTGCCAGCAGTCCCGGCAGGGGGGCTGAAGCTTTCTTT
NA TRBJ2-7 TRBV5-6 TRBD2 CASSSTSGGDYEQYF TGTGCCAGCAGCTCCACTAGCGGGGGGGACTACGAGCAGTACTTC
NA TRBJ1-4 TRBV5-1 NA CASSLERGKNEKLFF TGCGCCAGCAGCTTGGAAAGGGGGAAGAATGAAAAACTGTTTTTT
NA TRBJ2-1 TRBV15 TRBD2 CATSRDLAGGLEQFF TGTGCCACCAGCAGAGATCTAGCGGGGGGTCTTGAGCAGTTCTTC
NA TRBJ1-4 TRBV10-2 NA CASSEWANPATNEKLFF TGCGCCAGCAGTGAATGGGCCAATCCCGCAACTAATGAAAAACTGTTTTTT
NA TRBJ2-3 TRBV4-1 TRBD1 CASSQRWAGGSTDTQYF TGCGCCAGCAGCCAACGTTGGGCAGGGGGTAGCACAGATACGCAGTATTTT
NA TRBJ2-7 TRBV7-6 TRBD2 CASSFEHGAGSSYEQYF TGTGCCAGCAGCTTTGAGCACGGAGCGGGGTCGTCCTACGAGCAGTACTTC
NA TRBJ2-5 TRBV10-2 TRBD2 CASSDESGGLQETQYF TGCGCCAGCAGTGATGAGAGCGGGGGCCTTCAAGAGACCCAGTACTTC
NA TRBJ1-2 TRBV28 NA CASSLQTVYGYTF TGTGCCAGCAGTCTCCAGACAGTCTATGGCTACACCTTC
NA TRBJ2-3 TRBV5-4 NA CASSFWTLATDTQYF TGTGCCAGCAGCTTTTGGACGCTAGCAACAGATACGCAGTATTTT
NA TRBJ2-3 TRBV4-1 TRBD2 CASSQRTSGGTDTQYF TGCGCCAGCAGCCAGCGGACTAGCGGGGGCACAGATACGCAGTATTTT
NA TRBJ2-7 TRBV29-1 NA CSGGAGYEQYF TGCAGCGGAGGGGCGGGGTACGAGCAGTACTTC
NA TRBJ2-2 TRBV18 TRBD2 CASSIAGVTGELFF TGTGCCAGCTCAATAGCGGGAGTCACCGGGGAGCTGTTTTTT
NA TRBJ2-5 TRBV5-4 NA CASSLWGVQETQYF TGTGCCAGCAGCTTGTGGGGGGTCCAAGAGACCCAGTACTTC
few TRBJ1-1 TRBV5-4 NA CASSLGAGPTEAFF TGTGCCAGCAGCTTGGGGGCAGGGCCAACTGAAGCTTTCTTT
NA TRBJ2-7 TRBV4-1 NA CASSQVAPPDYEQYF TGCGCCAGCAGCCAAGTGGCCCCACCCGACTACGAGCAGTACTTC
NA TRBJ1-4 TRBV5-1 NA CASSSSGEKLFF TGCGCCAGCAGCTCTTCAGGTGAAAAACTGTTTTTT
NA TRBJ1-5 TRBV28 NA CASSLPPGWNQPQHF TGTGCCAGCAGTTTGCCCCCGGGGTGGAATCAGCCCCAGCATTTT
NA TRBJ1-2 TRBV28 TRBD1 CASSLMTGWYTF TGTGCCAGCAGTTTAATGACAGGGTGGTACACCTTC
NA TRBJ2-5 TRBV11-3 TRBD2 CASSLQLGGGQTQYF TGTGCCAGCAGCTTACAACTCGGCGGGGGGCAGACCCAGTACTTC
NA TRBJ1-2 TRBV10-3 TRBD1 CAIPNRDRDYGYTF TGTGCCATCCCGAACCGGGACAGGGACTATGGCTACACCTTC
NA TRBJ2-3 TRBV4-1 TRBD1 CASSPAGTGGANTQYF TGCGCCAGCAGCCCTGCCGGGACAGGGGGCGCAAATACGCAGTATTTT
NA TRBJ2-5 TRBV7-3 NA CASSSGLGETQYF TGTGCCAGCAGCTCCGGGTTGGGAGAGACCCAGTACTTC
NA TRBJ2-7 TRBV18 TRBD1 CASSPGTGGIGEQYF TGTGCCAGCTCACCAGGGACAGGGGGGATAGGCGAGCAGTACTTC
NA TRBJ2-2 TRBV7-8 NA CASSRPTSRASGELFF TGTGCCAGCAGCCGACCAACCTCCAGGGCCTCCGGGGAGCTGTTTTTT
NA TRBJ2-7 TRBV29-1 NA CSVEGGLGGAPYEQYF TGCAGCGTTGAGGGAGGCTTGGGTGGGGCTCCCTACGAGCAGTACTTC
NA TRBJ1-1 TRBV25-1 NA CASSEYQMGGTEAFF TGTGCCAGCAGTGAATACCAGATGGGAGGCACTGAAGCTTTCTTT
NA TRBJ1-1 TRBV15 TRBD1 CATSRGLQGRGNTEAFF TGTGCCACCAGCAGAGGTCTACAGGGGCGGGGGAACACTGAAGCTTTCTTT
NA TRBJ1-2 TRBV30 TRBD1 CAWNKGAIANYGYTF TGTGCCTGGAACAAGGGGGCAATAGCTAACTATGGCTACACCTTC
once TRBJ1-5 TRBV7-2 NA CASSLQSHGNQPQHF TGTGCCAGCAGCTTGCAGTCCCATGGCAATCAGCCCCAGCATTTT
NA TRBJ1-1 TRBV13 NA CASSRGRGDTEAFF TGTGCCAGCAGCCGAGGACGGGGTGACACTGAAGCTTTCTTT
NA TRBJ2-7 TRBV29-1 NA CSVGLGTGEQYF NA
NA TRBJ2-7 TRBV28 TRBD2 CASSLGGVGTYEQYF TGTGCCAGCAGTTTGGGAGGGGTTGGTACCTACGAGCAGTACTTC
NA TRBJ2-3 TRBV29-1 TRBD2 CSGLAGATDTQYF TGCAGCGGACTAGCGGGGGCCACAGATACGCAGTATTTT
NA TRBJ2-1 TRBV30 TRBD2 CAWVLAGGDEQFF TGTGCCTGGGTACTAGCGGGGGGGGATGAGCAGTTCTTC
NA TRBJ2-7 TRBV7-2 NA CASSSRAVPWEQYF TGTGCCAGCAGCTCGAGGGCCGTCCCTTGGGAGCAGTACTTC
NA TRBJ2-7 TRBV29-1 NA CSVPGHQRYEQYF TGCAGCGTCCCCGGACACCAACGCTACGAGCAGTACTTC
NA TRBJ2-7 TRBV6-5 NA CASKQGGNEQYF TGTGCCAGCAAACAGGGTGGAAACGAGCAGTACTTC
once TRBJ1-2 TRBV4-1 TRBD1 CASSQARTGGFDGYTF TGCGCCAGCAGCCAAGCTCGGACAGGGGGCTTCGATGGCTACACCTTC
NA TRBJ2-7 TRBV4-1 NA CASSQTGLDEQYF TGCGCCAGCAGCCAAACAGGGCTCGACGAGCAGTACTTC
NA TRBJ1-1 TRBV6-1 NA CASSDGTGNTEAFF TGTGCCAGCAGTGACGGAACAGGGAACACTGAAGCTTTCTTT
NA TRBJ2-7 TRBV15 TRBD2 CATSGGDPLYEQYF TGTGCCACCAGCGGGGGGGATCCTCTCTACGAGCAGTACTTC
NA TRBJ1-1 TRBV30 TRBD1 CAWSPRGQAFF TGTGCCTGGAGCCCTAGGGGGCAGGCTTTCTTT
NA TRBJ1-6 TRBV27 TRBD1 CASSLDRASPLHF TGTGCCAGCAGTTTAGACAGGGCGTCACCCCTCCACTTT
few TRBJ1-6 TRBV19 NA CASSMVSGNSPLHF TGTGCCAGTAGTATGGTCTCGGGGAATTCACCCCTCCACTTT
NA TRBJ2-7 TRBV2 NA CASTQVNYEQYF TGTGCCAGCACGCAGGTCAACTACGAGCAGTACTTC
NA TRBJ1-2 TRBV7-8 NA CASSLASSQLDGYTF TGTGCCAGCAGCTTAGCTTCCTCACAGCTTGACGGCTACACCTTC
NA TRBJ1-1 TRBV5-1 TRBD1 CASRTTGGEIYTEAFF TGCGCCAGCAGAACGACAGGGGGCGAAATATACACTGAAGCTTTCTTT